This T cell receptor (beta chain) was retrieved from a study of blood T cell repertoires in COVID-19. Study overall: From T cells, B-cell-depleted T cells, or PBMCs came the material, which was cDNA or gDNA.

This CDR3 contains 13 residues. Between the trimmed V and J ends, which lost 5 bases and 0 bases, there was a span of 7 bases. Per germline, CDR1 SGHTA and CDR2 FQGTGA. Produced via immunoSEQ multiplex PCR; TCRdb's table is partial and in-frame only. The table includes roughly 190,000 clones, about four fifths detected once. The V gene is TRBV7-3, the J gene TRBJ1-1; D is perhaps TRBD1 (6 bases). The sequence derives from a woman aged 55-70 years with COVID-19, enrolled during active disease. Sequencing input: peripheral blood. The CDR3 protein is CASSRQVNTEAFF. The CDR3 DNA reads as TGTGCCAGCAGCAGACAGGTGAACACTGAAGCTTTCTTT. Drawing the rest from reference TRBV7-3 and TRBJ1-1, the complete variable domain is GAGVSQTPSNKVTEKGKYVELRCDPISGHTALYWYRQSLGQGPEFLIYFQGTGAADDSGLPNDRFFAVRPEGSVSTLKIQRTERGDSAVYLCASSRQVNTEAFFGQGTRLTVV.